The 10 T cell receptor beta chains below were found in one sample sequenced in a study of T cells in Graves' hyperthyroidism and ophthalmopathy. TCR beta CDR3 regions were amplified from RNA transcripts. The HTBI primer set served for first-round RT-PCR of the TCR CDR3. Via MiXCR, TCRdb re-called the multiplex PCR reads, giving one row per CDR3 protein. The table lists about 290,000 distinct CDR3 sequences, roughly 13% of them singletons. Sequencing was done on a sample of blood. All receptors come from a woman aged 40 to 49 with Graves' hyperthyroidism.

The chain has TRBV9 and TRBJ1-2; D unclear. CDR1 SGDLS and CDR2 YYNGEE come from the germline V gene. The CDR3 totals 15 residues. The germline V and J ends were trimmed by 3 bases and 0 bases, with 12 bases remaining between them. The CDR3 nucleotides read TGTGCCAGCAGCGAGTCCCTGGCAGCTAACTATGGCTACACCTTC. This sequence encodes CASSESLAANYGYTF.

V and J are TRBV7-9 and TRBJ2-3, with 10 bases that match TRBD2. V lost 7 bases to trimming and J lost 6 bases; unmatched junction nucleotides: 7. This CDR3 comprises 14 residues. Germline V gene lookup returns CDR1 SEHNR and CDR2 FQNEAQ (reference sequence). This chain's CDR3 is CASKEAGGPDTQYF. In nucleotides, the CDR3 is TGTGCCAGCAAAGAAGCGGGAGGGCCGGATACGCAGTATTTT.

This clonotype was counted ten times or more. The chain uses TRBV12-3 or TRBV12-4 and TRBJ1-5, with TRBD1 as a possible D gene (5 bases). The germline V and J ends were trimmed by 1 base and 7 bases, with 14 bases remaining between them. The CDR3 spans 15 residues. CDR3 protein: CASSLGSGMFQPQHF. The CDR3 DNA reads as TGTGCCAGCAGTTTAGGCTCAGGGATGTTCCAGCCCCAGCATTTT.

This clonotype has just a few counts. The chain carries TRBV3-1 and TRBJ2-1, with D tentatively TRBD2 (5 bases). Trimming left V 4 bases short and J 4 bases short, with 17 bases between. In germline, CDR1 is LGHDT, CDR2 YNNKEL (reference sequence). CDR3 size: 16 residues. The CDR3 DNA reads TGTGCCAGCAGCCCTTCGGGCGGACTGGTTTACAATGAGCAGTTCTTC. This encodes CASSPSGGLVYNEQFF.

This clonotype was seen repeatedly, ten times or more. V is TRBV3-1 and J is TRBJ1-1; D is ambiguous. From germline, CDR1 is LGHDT and CDR2 YNNKEL (reference sequence). The V end was cut by 2 bases, the J end by 3 bases, with 7 bases between. The CDR3 runs 13 residues. The CDR3 reads CASSQRTDTEAFF. CDR3 nucleotides: TGTGCCAGCAGCCAACGGACCGACACTGAAGCTTTCTTT.

This clonotype was seen repeatedly, ten times or more. The gene calls are TRBV18 and TRBJ1-1, with 8 bases matching TRBD1. Germline assignment: CDR1 KGHSH and CDR2 LQKENI. V trimming: 1 base; J trimming: 0 bases; junction bases outside the gene matches: 4. This CDR3 comprises 16 residues. The DNA for the CDR3 is TGTGCCAGCTCACCACTCCGGACAGGGATGAACACTGAAGCTTTCTTT. Protein product: CASSPLRTGMNTEAFF.

This clonotype has at least ten counts. This sequence joins TRBV11-2 and TRBJ2-2, with unresolved D. Germline CDR1 reads SGHAT; CDR2 reads FQNNGV. The CDR3 is 12 residues long. V shed 4 bases and J shed 1 base, with 1 base lying between them. The CDR3 nucleotides are TGTGCCAGCAGCTGGAACACCGGGGAGCTGTTTTTT. Amino acids: CASSWNTGELFF.

The V gene is TRBV3-1, the J gene TRBJ2-1, with 13 bases identical to TRBD2. This CDR3 spans 18 amino acids. J gave up 2 bases and V 6 bases, and 10 bases lay outside the gene matches. Germline loops: CDR1 LGHDT, CDR2 YNNKEL (reference sequence). The chain's CDR3 is CASSLRLAGGVPYNEQFF. In nucleotides, the CDR3 is TGTGCCAGCAGTCTTCGACTAGCGGGAGGTGTCCCCTACAATGAGCAGTTCTTC.

This clonotype was found many times. This sequence joins TRBV3-1 and TRBJ2-1; D is tentatively TRBD1 or TRBD2 (6 bases each). In germline, CDR1 is LGHDT, CDR2 YNNKEL (reference sequence). The CDR3 loop spans 15 amino acids. V was cut by 3 bases and J by 0 bases, with 9 bases left in between. The CDR3 region is CASSQGGASYNEQFF. The CDR3 nucleotides read TGTGCCAGCAGCCAGGGGGGCGCCTCCTACAATGAGCAGTTCTTC.

This clonotype was seen at least ten times. This chain connects TRBV7-9 to TRBJ1-4, with a possible D match to TRBD1 (6 bases). CDR3 length equals 14 residues. The V gene's germline CDR1 is SEHNR and CDR2 FQNEAQ (reference sequence). The V and J ends lost 6 bases and 8 bases respectively, with 16 bases between them. The CDR3 loop reads CASSLTGRGEKLFF. The CDR3 DNA reads as TGTGCCAGCAGTTTGACAGGACGAGGGGAAAAACTGTTTTTT.